A single sample gave rise to the 27 T cell receptor beta chains below, sequenced in a study of T-cell memory formation after mild COVID-19. One entry per CDR3 protein results from TCRdb running MiXCR on the 5' RACE reads. Of approximately 300,000 distinct CDR3 sequences in the sample, around 15% were seen once. Material: PBMCs or a T cell subset sorted from them (not recorded which). The origin of the receptors is a man younger than 30 who had mild COVID-19 (a few samples of this study predate the infection). Cell type and time point are not known.

The chain combines TRBV12-3 or TRBV12-4 with TRBJ1-1, with TRBD1 matching over 9 bases. After removal of 3 bases from V and 6 bases from J, the junction contained 5 bases not matched to a gene. The CDR3 is 14 amino acids. In nucleotides, the CDR3 is TGTGCCAGCAGTTTGGGACAGGGTGGCGCTGAAGCTTTCTTT. Translation: CASSLGQGGAEAFF.

CDR3 bases: TGTGCCATCAGTGGGGGCCTATCCTACGAGCAGTACGTC. It yields the protein CAISGGLSYEQYV. The V gene is TRBV10-3, the J gene TRBJ2-7; D is possibly TRBD1 (5 bases). There are 13 residues in the CDR3. V shed 4 bases and J shed 1 base, with 8 bases lying between them. Germline-derived CDR1 and CDR2 are ENHRY and SYGVKD.

This clonotype was seen repeatedly, ten times or more. The chain has TRBV10-2 and TRBJ2-7; possibly TRBD1 for D (6 bases). The CDR3 is 13 residues long. Trimming took 2 bases from V and 4 from J, leaving 9 bases between them. Germline loops: CDR1 WSHSY, CDR2 SAAADI. The CDR3 DNA sequence: TGCGCCAGCAGTGAGCAGGGGCCTTACGAGCAGTACTTC. Its translation is CASSEQGPYEQYF.

This clonotype appeared a few times. The chain links TRBV6-5 to TRBJ2-2; tentative D call: TRBD2 (6 bases). The CDR3 is 15 residues long. Germline values: CDR1 MNHEY, CDR2 SVGAGI. V lost 6 bases, J lost 0 bases, and 11 bases lay in between. Here the CDR3 reads CASRVPGANTGELFF. CDR3 nucleotides: TGTGCCAGCAGAGTACCGGGAGCGAACACCGGGGAGCTGTTTTTT.

The chain joins TRBV4-1 to TRBJ1-2; the D gene is possibly TRBD1 (5 bases). Looked up from germline, CDR1 is MGHRA and CDR2 is YSYEKL. The V end lost 0 bases, the J end lost 3 bases, and 11 bases lay between the germline ends. The CDR3 contains 15 residues. The CDR3 DNA is TGCGCCAGCAGCCAAGATAAAGGGACCCACTATGGCTACACCTTC. It yields the protein CASSQDKGTHYGYTF.

In this sample, this clonotype turned up a few times. The rearrangement links TRBV7-9 to TRBJ2-3; D unclear. This CDR3 is built from 13 residues. V was clipped by 2 bases and J by 2 bases, with 5 bases between them. Germline assignment: CDR1 SEHNR and CDR2 FQNEAQ (reference sequence). The DNA of the CDR3 is TGTGCCAGCAGCTTACCCTACACAGATACGCAGTATTTT. This encodes CASSLPYTDTQYF.

The genes are TRBV18 and TRBJ2-3; no clear D. This CDR3 is built from 14 residues. Germline CDR1 reads KGHSH; CDR2 reads LQKENI. V gave up 3 bases and J gave up 3 bases, with 10 bases separating them. This CDR3 is CASSPPAVTDTQYF. The CDR3 DNA follows: TGTGCCAGCTCACCGCCGGCAGTAACAGATACGCAGTATTTT. The full variable domain, its missing parts supplied by reference TRBV18 and TRBJ2-3, is NAGVMQNPRHLVRRRGQEARLRCSPMKGHSHVYWYRQLPEEGLKFMVYLQKENIIDESGMPKERFSAEFPKEGPSILRIQQVVRGDSAAYFCASSPPAVTDTQYFGPGTRLTVL.

The rearrangement joins TRBV7-2 to TRBJ1-2, with 8 nucleotides matching TRBD1. CDR1 is SGHTA, CDR2 FQGNSA, per germline. The V segment lost 5 bases and the J segment 7 bases; nucleotides outside the gene matches: 12. The CDR3 consists of 15 residues. This CDR3 reads CASSLQGVNSPGYTF. In DNA form, the CDR3 reads TGTGCCAGCAGCCTACAGGGGGTTAACTCCCCTGGCTACACCTTC.

The chain employs TRBV3-1 and TRBJ2-7; possibly TRBD2 for D (5 bases). Germline loops: CDR1 LGHDT, CDR2 YNNKEL (reference sequence). This CDR3 is 15 amino acids long. The germline V and J ends were trimmed by 4 bases and 5 bases, with 18 bases remaining between them. The CDR3 reads CASSLGRGWGDEQYV. CDR3 in DNA: TGTGCCAGCAGCCTCGGACGGGGTTGGGGTGACGAGCAGTACGTC.

There are a few counts of this clonotype. This rearrangement joins TRBV7-9 to TRBJ2-3; D ambiguous. Germline-derived CDR1 and CDR2 are SEHNR and FQNEAQ (reference sequence). Trimming took off 1 base at V and 6 bases at J, with 14 bases between the two ends. CDR3 length: 15 residues. CDR3 DNA: TGTGCCAGCAGCTTAGACTCACGACTCCGGGATACGCAGTATTTT. It is translated as CASSLDSRLRDTQYF.

The rearrangement links TRBV11-2 to TRBJ2-1, with D perhaps matching TRBD2 (6 bases). The V gene lost 5 bases and the J gene lost 8 bases, with 25 bases spanning the gap. Germline-derived CDR1 and CDR2 are SGHAT and FQNNGV. This CDR3 has 17 residues. The CDR3 is CASSAGGPQIGVDEQFF. The CDR3 coding sequence is TGTGCCAGCAGCGCCGGGGGACCCCAGATAGGGGTCGATGAGCAGTTCTTC.

In its sample, this clonotype was seen many times. The J gene is TRBJ2-3, the V gene TRBV7-3, with a tentative D call TRBD2 (6 bases). The V end lost 5 bases, the J end lost 0 bases, and 9 bases lay between the germline ends. CDR3 length equals 14 residues. CDR1 SGHTA and CDR2 FQGTGA come from the germline V gene. The CDR3 loop reads CASSTGLSTDTQYF. In nucleotides, the CDR3 is TGTGCCAGCAGCACGGGACTGAGCACAGATACGCAGTATTTT.

The chain links TRBV12-3 or TRBV12-4 to TRBJ1-6, with 9 bases fitting TRBD1. V shed 3 bases and J 10 bases; nucleotides not matched to a gene: 7. The CDR3 is made up of 15 amino acids. CDR3 nucleotide sequence: TGTGCCAGCAGTTTGGGACAGGGCGTAAGATCACCCCTCCACTTT. It is translated as CASSLGQGVRSPLHF.

This clonotype was found a few times. V gene TRBV12-3 or TRBV12-4 combines with J gene TRBJ1-1, with unresolved D. The CDR3 has 11 amino acids. Trimming removed 6 bases from V and 9 bases from J, with 11 bases in between. The CDR3 here is CASSTTWKAFF. The CDR3 DNA reads as TGTGCCAGCAGCACTACATGGAAAGCTTTCTTT.

CDR3 in DNA: TGTGCCACCAGCAGAGATGGGGGACACTATGGCTACACCTTC. This sequence encodes CATSRDGGHYGYTF. This chain joins TRBV15 and TRBJ1-2; a weak D match, TRBD1 (5 bases). This CDR3 region has 14 residues. The V and J ends lost 0 bases and 3 bases respectively, with 8 bases between them. Per the germline V gene, CDR1 is LNHNV and CDR2 is YYDKDF (reference sequence). Full variable domain (rest looked up from reference TRBV15 and TRBJ1-2): DAMVIQNPRYQVTQFGKPVTLSCSQTLNHNVMYWYQQKSSQAPKLLFHYYDKDFNNEADTPDNFQSRRPNTSFCFLDIRSPGLGDTAMYLCATSRDGGHYGYTFGSGTRLTVV.

This chain links TRBV6-5 with TRBJ1-6; no clear D. Germline CDR1 and CDR2: MNHEY and SVGAGI. The CDR3 is 16 residues long. Trimming cost V 0 bases and J 6 bases, with 12 bases left between them. As DNA, the CDR3 is TGTGCCAGCAGTTACTCGATAGTTCAGCGTAATTCACCCCTCCACTTT. Its translation: CASSYSIVQRNSPLHF.

This rearrangement joins TRBV5-1 to TRBJ1-6, with 8 bases fitting TRBD1. Germline trimming cut 6 bases from V and 8 bases from J; bases unmatched to any gene: 7. Germline values: CDR1 SGHRS, CDR2 YFSETQ. The CDR3 length is 14 residues. The CDR3 is CASTTGGMYSPLHF. CDR3 nucleotides: TGCGCCAGCACTACAGGGGGTATGTATTCACCCCTCCACTTT.

This clonotype was counted a few times. V and J are TRBV5-5 and TRBJ2-3; D remains ambiguous. CDR1 and CDR2 from the germline V gene are SGHKS and YYEKEE (reference sequence). V was shortened by 0 bases and J by 4 bases, with 6 bases between the two germline ends. The CDR3 has 13 residues. The CDR3 DNA follows: TGTGCCAGCAGCTTGGCGCAGGCAGATACGCAGTATTTT. Its translation: CASSLAQADTQYF.

Only a few counts were recorded for this clonotype. The CDR3 spells CASMGQGRSYEQYV. CDR3 DNA sequence: TGTGCCAGCATGGGGCAGGGAAGGTCCTACGAGCAGTACGTC. The chain combines TRBV28 with TRBJ2-7; tentatively, D is TRBD1 (5 bases). This CDR3 is built from 14 residues. Germline CDR1 and CDR2: MDHEN and SYDVKM. V lost 7 bases, J lost 1 base, and 14 bases lay in between.

In this sample, this clonotype turned up many times. This chain links TRBV5-1 with TRBJ2-7; D is undetermined. The CDR3 has 14 amino acids. V lost 0 bases and J lost 2, with 9 bases in between. Per the germline V gene, CDR1 is SGHRS and CDR2 is YFSETQ. In DNA, the CDR3 is TGCGCCAGCAGCTTGGCGACGGATCCCTACGAGCAGTACTTC. Translated, it gives CASSLATDPYEQYF.

This clonotype was seen only a few times. The chain has TRBV20-1 and TRBJ2-1; D unclear. This CDR3 contains 14 residues. Germline CDR1 reads DFQATT; CDR2 reads SNEGSKA (reference sequence). V shed 2 bases and J shed 7 bases, with 15 bases lying between them. The CDR3: CSARPPDESNEQFF. The CDR3 nucleotides read TGCAGTGCTAGACCCCCCGACGAGTCGAATGAGCAGTTCTTC.

This clonotype was observed a few times. The chain carries TRBV12-3 or TRBV12-4 and TRBJ1-3; D remains ambiguous. The CDR3 has 14 amino acids. V lost 4 bases and J 1 base, leaving 8 bases between the germline ends. CDR3: CASSSTGSGNTIYF. CDR3 DNA: TGTGCCAGCAGTTCAACGGGGTCTGGAAACACCATATATTTT.

The J gene is TRBJ2-7, the V gene TRBV12-3 or TRBV12-4; TRBD1 aligns across 8 bases. This CDR3 spans 13 amino acids. After removal of 6 bases from V and 6 bases from J, the junction contained 7 bases not matched to a gene. Written as DNA, the CDR3 is TGTGCCAGCAGGCCCCAGGGGGCGGGCGAGCAGTACTTC. Translating gives CASRPQGAGEQYF.

The chain joins TRBV6-5 to TRBJ2-2; TRBD1 matches at 10 bases. CDR1 is MNHEY, CDR2 SVGAGI, per germline. After removal of 6 bases from V and 5 bases from J, the junction contained 9 bases not matched to a gene. There are 16 residues in the CDR3. CDR3 sequence reads: CASRLLGQGRTGELFF. DNA of the CDR3: TGTGCCAGCAGACTACTGGGACAGGGGCGAACCGGGGAGCTGTTTTTT.

This clonotype was picked up a small number of times. The rearrangement links TRBV10-1 to TRBJ2-7; D call uncertain. CDR3 length: 15 amino acids. Germline V gene data show CDR1 as WNHNN and CDR2 as SYGVQD (reference sequence). Trimming pared 6 bases from V and 3 bases from J, leaving 18 bases between. Written as DNA, the CDR3 is TGCGCCAGCAGCGATACCGATCCCCCCGACTACGAGCAGTACTTC. Amino acids: CASSDTDPPDYEQYF.

This clonotype was seen more than once but under ten times. This chain connects TRBV20-1 to TRBJ2-5, with D perhaps matching TRBD1 (5 bases). V lost 6 bases and J 5 bases, leaving 10 bases between the germline ends. Looked up from germline, CDR1 is DFQATT and CDR2 is SNEGSKA (reference sequence). The CDR3 covers 11 residues. CDR3 sequence (DNA): TGCAGTGCCCGGACATGGGAGACCCAGTACTTC. Amino acids: CSARTWETQYF.

This clonotype was picked up a small number of times. The chain is built from TRBV11-3 and TRBJ2-3; unclear D gene. CDR3 length equals 13 residues. Trimming removed 1 base at V and 8 bases at J, with 10 bases between. Germline V lookup: CDR1 SGHNT, CDR2 YENEEA. DNA of the CDR3: TGTGCCAGCAGCTTAGGATATGTCGGTACGCAGTATTTT. It is translated as CASSLGYVGTQYF.